These 10 T cell receptor beta chains were sequenced from one sample in a study of control samples from healthy donors and cancer patients. Repertoires were generated with immunoSEQ multiplex PCR, while TCRdb's copy carries only in-frame clones and drops some. This table holds around 80,000 clones, about 95% found once. Input material: blood. The source of these receptors is a woman in her twenties or thirties in good health.

The chain combines TRBV9 with TRBJ2-2; TRBD2 aligns across 10 bases. Germline V gene sequence: CDR1 SGDLS, CDR2 YYNGEE. This CDR3 is built from 15 residues. With 3 bases clipped from V and 7 bases from J, the junction kept 6 bases outside the gene matches. The chain's CDR3 is CASSESGGAFGELFF. The CDR3 DNA follows: TGTGCCAGCAGCGAGAGCGGGGGGGCCTTCGGGGAGCTGTTTTTT.

The V call is TRBV18, the J call TRBJ1-3; 8 nucleotides line up with TRBD1. The germline gives CDR1 KGHSH, CDR2 LQKENI. V shed 6 bases and J 2 bases; nucleotides not matched to a gene: 3. This CDR3 region has 14 residues. The CDR3 sequence: CASSTQGAGNTIYF. The CDR3 DNA follows: TGTGCCAGCTCGACACAGGGGGCTGGAAACACCATATATTTT.

The rearrangement links TRBV30 to TRBJ2-3, with D uncertain. V was shortened by 0 bases and J by 7 bases, with 8 bases between the two germline ends. This CDR3 region has 12 residues. Germline CDR1 is GTSNPN and CDR2 is SVGIG (reference sequence). The DNA of the CDR3 is TGTGCCTGGAGTGTACTCCCACATACGCAGTATTTT. Its protein is CAWSVLPHTQYF. The full variable domain, completed using reference TRBV30 and TRBJ2-3, is SQTIHQWPATLVQPVGSPLSLECTVEGTSNPNLYWYRQAAGRGLQLLFYSVGIGQISSEVPQNLSASRPQDRQFILSSKKLLLSDSGFYLCAWSVLPHTQYFGPGTRLTVL.

The J gene is TRBJ2-3, the V gene TRBV11-2; no reliable D call. V was trimmed by 4 bases and J by 3 bases, leaving 8 bases between them. The CDR3 sequence is 13 residues long. Germline V gene data show CDR1 as SGHAT and CDR2 as FQNNGV. The CDR3 bases are TGTGCCAGCAGCTCTTTCAGTACAGATACGCAGTATTTT. Translating it yields CASSSFSTDTQYF. Using reference TRBV11-2 and TRBJ2-3 for the parts outside the CDR3, the full variable domain is EAGVAQSPRYKIIEKRQSVAFWCNPISGHATLYWYQQILGQGPKLLIQFQNNGVVDDSQLPKDRFSAERLKGVDSTLKIQPAKLEDSAVYLCASSSFSTDTQYFGPGTRLTVL.

This clone was counted only a few times. The genes are TRBV4-2 and TRBJ1-5; D is unresolved. Trimming took 3 bases from V and 2 from J, leaving 11 bases between them. Germline V gives CDR1 LGHNA, CDR2 YNFKEQ. This CDR3 is 15 amino acids long. CDR3 sequence (DNA): TGTGCCAGCAGCCAGGCGACTGTGGGCAATCAGCCCCAGCATTTT. Encoded protein: CASSQATVGNQPQHF.

V usage is TRBV5-4 and J usage is TRBJ1-2, with 8 bases matching TRBD1. The CDR3 length is 16 residues. V lost 1 base and J lost 4; bases outside the gene matches: 9. In germline, CDR1 is SGHNT, CDR2 YYREEE (reference sequence). The CDR3 region has the DNA TGTGCCAGCAGCTTGCCCCGGGACAGGAACTTCTATGGCTACACCTTC. Encoded protein: CASSLPRDRNFYGYTF.

CDR3 sequence: CASSRLAGYEQYF. CDR3 DNA: TGTGCCAGCAGTCGTTTAGCGGGCTACGAGCAGTACTTC. The chain joins TRBV6-5 to TRBJ2-7, with 7 nucleotides matching TRBD2. The germline gives CDR1 MNHEY, CDR2 SVGAGI. CDR3 length: 13 amino acids. J gave up 3 bases and V 5 bases, and 4 bases lay outside the gene matches.

The rearrangement joins TRBV6-1 to TRBJ1-2; D ambiguous. V was clipped by 3 bases and J by 8 bases, with 10 bases between them. Germline V gene lookup returns CDR1 MNHNS and CDR2 SASEGT. The CDR3 consists of 12 residues. In nucleotides, the CDR3 is TGTGCCAGCAGTGACCCGAAGGCCGGCTACACCTTC. Amino acids: CASSDPKAGYTF.

The V gene is TRBV6-6, the J gene TRBJ1-2; D not resolved. Germline-derived CDR1 and CDR2 are MNHNY and SVGAGI (reference sequence). V lost 5 bases and J 0 bases, leaving 25 bases between the germline ends. The CDR3 has 19 residues. In DNA form, the CDR3 reads TGTGCCAGCAGTGGATCCCTAGCATCGGGTTTCGGGGCTAACTATGGCTACACCTTC. Residues: CASSGSLASGFGANYGYTF.

The chain is built from TRBV7-9 and TRBJ2-3, with 12 positions matching TRBD2. Germline CDR1 reads SEHNR; CDR2 reads FQNEAQ (reference sequence). Trimming cost V 5 bases and J 5 bases; bases outside gene matches: 11. The CDR3 spans 17 residues. In DNA form, the CDR3 reads TGTGCCAGCAGCCTATCGGCTAGCGGGGGGGCAGTAGATACGCAGTATTTT. Protein product: CASSLSASGGAVDTQYF.